This is a list of T cell receptor beta chains from one sample in a study of T cell responses to AZD1222 COVID-19 vaccine. Assay used: immunoSEQ multiplex PCR; TCRdb lists only in-frame clones, some missing. The table includes over 100,000 clones, about 86% detected once. Sequenced material: peripheral blood, taken on day 0 of AZD1222 vaccination. These receptors all stem from an adult in good health. Both conserved end residues are part of each CDR3. Fields, in order: J gene, clone size, V gene, D gene, CDR3 DNA, CDR3 protein. The D gene is left open where the match is weak. For some rows the clone size is stated as once, few or many, or as a class when expanded; others skip it.

j_call: TRBJ2-1
clone_size: NA
v_call: TRBV5-5
d_call: NA
cdr3_nt: TGTGCCAGCAGCTCAACCCCCGACTACAATGAGCAGTTCTTC
cdr3_aa: CASSSTPDYNEQFF

j_call: TRBJ2-1
clone_size: NA
v_call: TRBV27
d_call: NA
cdr3_nt: TGTGCCAGCAGCATAACTAGGCAGGGATACAATGAGCAGTTCTTC
cdr3_aa: CASSITRQGYNEQFF

j_call: TRBJ2-6
clone_size: NA
v_call: TRBV28
d_call: NA
cdr3_nt: TGTGCCAGCAGAATGACGGGCTCTGGGGCCAACGTCCTGACTTTC
cdr3_aa: CASRMTGSGANVLTF

j_call: TRBJ1-4
clone_size: NA
v_call: TRBV5-1
d_call: NA
cdr3_nt: TGCGCCAGCAGCTTGGACCCTACCGAAAAACTGTTTTTT
cdr3_aa: CASSLDPTEKLFF

j_call: TRBJ1-2
clone_size: once
v_call: TRBV11-1
d_call: NA
cdr3_nt: TGTGCCAGCAGCAAATCAGGTGGCACTAACTATGGCTACACCTTC
cdr3_aa: CASSKSGGTNYGYTF

j_call: TRBJ1-2
clone_size: NA
v_call: TRBV28
d_call: NA
cdr3_nt: TGTGCCAGCAGTTTAATCCCGGGTGTCTATGGCTACACCTTC
cdr3_aa: CASSLIPGVYGYTF

j_call: TRBJ2-3
clone_size: NA
v_call: TRBV19
d_call: TRBD2
cdr3_nt: TGTGCCAGTAGTCCAGGACGGCTAGCGGGGGGGCATATTGTGCCAGATACGCAGTATTTT
cdr3_aa: CASSPGRLAGGHIVPDTQYF

j_call: TRBJ1-3
clone_size: NA
v_call: TRBV5-4
d_call: NA
cdr3_nt: TGTGCCAGCAGACCCGACGCCCGAACCGGAAACACCATATATTTT
cdr3_aa: CASRPDARTGNTIYF

j_call: TRBJ2-1
clone_size: NA
v_call: TRBV24-1
d_call: NA
cdr3_nt: TGTGCCACCAGTGATTTCTCAGACGGGAGCTCCTACAATGAGCAGTTCTTC
cdr3_aa: CATSDFSDGSSYNEQFF

j_call: TRBJ2-2
clone_size: NA
v_call: TRBV19
d_call: NA
cdr3_nt: TGTGCCAGTAGTATTATCAGGGATGCCGGGGAGCTGTTTTTT
cdr3_aa: CASSIIRDAGELFF

j_call: TRBJ2-5
clone_size: NA
v_call: TRBV28
d_call: TRBD2
cdr3_nt: TGTGCCAGCAGTTCCCTGATACTAGCGGGAGGAGAGACCCAGTACTTC
cdr3_aa: CASSSLILAGGETQYF

j_call: TRBJ2-1
clone_size: few
v_call: TRBV6-2/TRBV6-3
d_call: TRBD1
cdr3_nt: TGTGCCAGCAGTTCCAGACAGGGGAGGTACAATGAGCAGTTCTTC
cdr3_aa: CASSSRQGRYNEQFF

j_call: TRBJ1-1
clone_size: many
v_call: TRBV5-4
d_call: NA
cdr3_nt: TGTGCCAGCAGCCGTGGCGATAGAGACACTGAAGCTTTCTTT
cdr3_aa: CASSRGDRDTEAFF

j_call: TRBJ1-2
clone_size: NA
v_call: TRBV2
d_call: NA
cdr3_nt: TGTGCCAGCAGTTTTTTTACAGCCTATGGCTACACCTTC
cdr3_aa: CASSFFTAYGYTF

j_call: TRBJ2-7
clone_size: NA
v_call: TRBV4-3
d_call: NA
cdr3_nt: TGCGCCAGCAGCCACACCCCGGGGGGCGGGAGAGGGTTCGGCTACGAGCAGTACTTC
cdr3_aa: CASSHTPGGGRGFGYEQYF

j_call: TRBJ1-1
clone_size: few
v_call: TRBV7-8
d_call: TRBD1
cdr3_nt: TGTGCCAGCAGCTTAGACGTCAGGGGGGACACTGAAGCTTTCTTT
cdr3_aa: CASSLDVRGDTEAFF

j_call: TRBJ1-5
clone_size: NA
v_call: TRBV19
d_call: TRBD1
cdr3_nt: TGTGCCAGTAGTTGGACAGGGAAGGGTCAGCCCCAGCATTTT
cdr3_aa: CASSWTGKGQPQHF

j_call: TRBJ1-2
clone_size: NA
v_call: TRBV6-1
d_call: NA
cdr3_nt: TGTGCCAGCAGTGAAGAACAGGTCCTTTCCCATGTGTCTGGCTACACCTTC
cdr3_aa: CASSEEQVLSHVSGYTF

j_call: TRBJ2-5
clone_size: NA
v_call: TRBV7-6
d_call: NA
cdr3_nt: TGTGCCAGCAGCTTAGAGGCAGGGGGGCGCCAAGAGACCCAGTACTTC
cdr3_aa: CASSLEAGGRQETQYF

j_call: TRBJ2-7
clone_size: NA
v_call: TRBV7-2
d_call: NA
cdr3_nt: TGTGCCAGCAGCTTAGCCCTATGGGCGCTCGAGCAGTACTTC
cdr3_aa: CASSLALWALEQYF

j_call: TRBJ1-6
clone_size: NA
v_call: TRBV7-9
d_call: NA
cdr3_nt: TGTGCCAGCAGCCCCACTAATTCACCCCTCCACTTT
cdr3_aa: CASSPTNSPLHF

j_call: TRBJ1-5
clone_size: NA
v_call: TRBV5-1
d_call: NA
cdr3_nt: TGCGCCAGCAGCTTTATGCCAGGGGGCAATCAGCCCCAGCATTTT
cdr3_aa: CASSFMPGGNQPQHF

j_call: TRBJ2-2
clone_size: NA
v_call: TRBV5-1
d_call: NA
cdr3_nt: TGCGCCAGCAGCTTGACAGTAGGACTTGCCGGGGAGCTGTTTTTT
cdr3_aa: CASSLTVGLAGELFF

j_call: TRBJ1-3
clone_size: NA
v_call: TRBV2
d_call: NA
cdr3_nt: TGTGCCAGCAGTTTACAGGTCTCTGGAAACACCATATATTTT
cdr3_aa: CASSLQVSGNTIYF

j_call: TRBJ2-5
clone_size: NA
v_call: TRBV13
d_call: TRBD2
cdr3_nt: TGTGCCAGCAGCTTAGCGCCCGGGACTAGCGGTCGGAGGGCAGAGACCCAGTACTTC
cdr3_aa: CASSLAPGTSGRRAETQYF

j_call: TRBJ1-1
clone_size: NA
v_call: TRBV7-2
d_call: NA
cdr3_nt: TGTGCCAGCAGCTTATTTTACGAGAACACTGAAGCTTTCTTT
cdr3_aa: CASSLFYENTEAFF

j_call: TRBJ2-3
clone_size: NA
v_call: TRBV9
d_call: TRBD2
cdr3_nt: TGTGCCAGCAGCGAGGGACTTGGTAGCGGGTTCACAGATACGCAGTATTTT
cdr3_aa: CASSEGLGSGFTDTQYF

j_call: TRBJ2-1
clone_size: NA
v_call: TRBV10-3
d_call: NA
cdr3_nt: TGTGCCATCAGTATGGTAGCTACCAATGAGCAGTTCTTC
cdr3_aa: CAISMVATNEQFF

j_call: TRBJ1-2
clone_size: NA
v_call: TRBV28
d_call: TRBD1
cdr3_nt: TGTGCCAGTTACAGGGGGGATGGCTACACCTTC
cdr3_aa: CASYRGDGYTF

j_call: TRBJ2-7
clone_size: NA
v_call: TRBV6-5
d_call: NA
cdr3_nt: TGTGCCAGCAGTTACTCCAGGGGCTACGAGCAGTACTTC
cdr3_aa: CASSYSRGYEQYF

j_call: TRBJ1-2
clone_size: NA
v_call: TRBV6-5
d_call: NA
cdr3_nt: TGTGCCAGCAGTTTAAGACAGGCCAGCTTCTACACCTTC
cdr3_aa: CASSLRQASFYTF

j_call: TRBJ1-2
clone_size: NA
v_call: TRBV4-2
d_call: NA
cdr3_nt: TGTGCCAGCAGCTTAATCGGAGCAGGAAGGAGGGACGGCTACACCTTC
cdr3_aa: CASSLIGAGRRDGYTF

j_call: TRBJ1-6
clone_size: NA
v_call: TRBV24-1
d_call: NA
cdr3_nt: TGTGCCACCAGTGACGACAGTTTTAATTCACCCCTCCACTTT
cdr3_aa: CATSDDSFNSPLHF

j_call: TRBJ1-6
clone_size: NA
v_call: TRBV28
d_call: NA
cdr3_nt: TGTGCCAGCAGTGGGTATCGGGGGGGATTTGGATCACCCCTCCACTTT
cdr3_aa: CASSGYRGGFGSPLHF

j_call: TRBJ1-2
clone_size: NA
v_call: TRBV29-1
d_call: NA
cdr3_nt: TGCAGCGTTGTGGGTCAATATGGCTACACCTTC
cdr3_aa: CSVVGQYGYTF

j_call: TRBJ2-7
clone_size: NA
v_call: TRBV12-3/TRBV12-4
d_call: NA
cdr3_nt: TGTGCCAGCAGACGAATGACGGTGGACGAGCAGTACTTC
cdr3_aa: CASRRMTVDEQYF

j_call: TRBJ1-6
clone_size: NA
v_call: TRBV5-1
d_call: TRBD1
cdr3_nt: TGCGCCAGTTCGGACAGGGACAGTTCACCCCTCCACTTT
cdr3_aa: CASSDRDSSPLHF

j_call: TRBJ2-5
clone_size: NA
v_call: TRBV6-6
d_call: NA
cdr3_nt: TGTGCCAGCAAAGAGGGAGTAGAGACCCAGTACTTC
cdr3_aa: CASKEGVETQYF

j_call: TRBJ2-3
clone_size: once
v_call: TRBV7-9
d_call: NA
cdr3_nt: TGTGCCAGCAGCAACACAGATACGCAGTATTTT
cdr3_aa: CASSNTDTQYF

j_call: TRBJ2-3
clone_size: NA
v_call: TRBV7-9
d_call: NA
cdr3_nt: TGTGCCAGCAGCTTGGCACTGTCCACAGATACGCAGTATTTT
cdr3_aa: CASSLALSTDTQYF

j_call: TRBJ2-5
clone_size: NA
v_call: TRBV9
d_call: TRBD2
cdr3_nt: TGTGCCAGCAGCGTAGACCGGGGAGGGGAGGAGACCCAGTACTTC
cdr3_aa: CASSVDRGGEETQYF